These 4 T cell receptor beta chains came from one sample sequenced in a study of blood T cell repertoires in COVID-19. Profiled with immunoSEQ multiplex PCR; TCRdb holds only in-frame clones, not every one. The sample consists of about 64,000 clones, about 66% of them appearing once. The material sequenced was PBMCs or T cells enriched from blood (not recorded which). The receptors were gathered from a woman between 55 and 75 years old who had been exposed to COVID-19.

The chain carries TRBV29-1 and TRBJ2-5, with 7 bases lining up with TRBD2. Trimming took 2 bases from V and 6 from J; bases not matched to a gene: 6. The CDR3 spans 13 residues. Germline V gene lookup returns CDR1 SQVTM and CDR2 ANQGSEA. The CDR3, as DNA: TGCAGCGTTGAATTGGGAGGGCAGAAGACCCAGTACTTC. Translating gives CSVELGGQKTQYF. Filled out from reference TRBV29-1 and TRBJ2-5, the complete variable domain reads SAVISQKPSRDICQRGTSLTIQCQVDSQVTMMFWYRQQPGQSLTLIATANQGSEATYESGFVIDKFPISRPNLTFSTLTVSNMSPEDSSIYLCSVELGGQKTQYFGPGTRLLVL.

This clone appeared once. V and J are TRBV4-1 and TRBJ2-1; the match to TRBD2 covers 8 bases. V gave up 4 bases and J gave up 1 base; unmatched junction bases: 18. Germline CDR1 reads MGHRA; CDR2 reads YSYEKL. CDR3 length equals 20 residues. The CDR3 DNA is TGCGCCAGCAGCCGCGCTACAGGAGCGGGAGTGGGAGATTCCTACAATGAGCAGTTCTTC. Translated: CASSRATGAGVGDSYNEQFF.

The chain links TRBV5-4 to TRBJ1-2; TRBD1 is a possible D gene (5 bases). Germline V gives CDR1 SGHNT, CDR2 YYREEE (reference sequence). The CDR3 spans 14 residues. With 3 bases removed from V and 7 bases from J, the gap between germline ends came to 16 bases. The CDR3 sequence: CASSSGREGSGYTF. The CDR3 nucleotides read TGTGCCAGCAGCTCAGGGAGGGAAGGGTCTGGCTACACCTTC.

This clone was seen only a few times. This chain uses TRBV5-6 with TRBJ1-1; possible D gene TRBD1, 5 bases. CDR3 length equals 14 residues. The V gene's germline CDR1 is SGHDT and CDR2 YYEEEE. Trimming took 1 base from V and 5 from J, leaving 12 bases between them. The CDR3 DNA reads TGTGCCAGCAGCTTGCAAGGGGCAAGTACTGAAGCTTTCTTT. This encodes CASSLQGASTEAFF.